These T cell receptor beta chains were read from a single sample in a study of CD8 T cells in Susac syndrome. TCRdb redid the calling of the immunoSEQ multiplex PCR reads with MiXCR, one entry per CDR3 protein. The table shows about 140,000 distinct CDR3 sequences, with around 95% occurring only once. Sequenced input: CD4+ T cells from PBMCs. The receptors shown here come from a human donor with multiple sclerosis. The CDR3 runs from the conserved cysteine through the conserved F or W. A D gene is named only where the DNA matches it firmly. A clone size is listed for some rows: how often the clone was seen (once, few, many), or a class if it is expanded.

-	TRBJ1-2	TRBV12-3/TRBV12-4	-	CASRLGDYGYTF	TGTGCCAGCCGTCTGGGAGACTATGGCTACACCTTC
-	TRBJ2-7	TRBV30	-	CASQRGYEQYF	TGTGCCTCCCAACGTGGATACGAGCAGTACTTC
-	TRBJ2-1	TRBV29-1	-	CSVEGGRVFEQFF	TGCAGCGTTGAAGGTGGCAGGGTGTTTGAGCAGTTCTTC
TRBD1	TRBJ2-7	TRBV28	-	CASSFRDRGRREQYF	TGTGCCAGCAGTTTCCGGGACAGGGGGCGCAGGGAGCAGTACTTC
TRBD2	TRBJ2-5	TRBV29-1	-	CSARGLAGRQETQYF	TGCAGCGCCAGGGGACTAGCGGGACGCCAAGAGACCCAGTACTTC
-	TRBJ1-2	TRBV4-1	-	CASSQDQPGRYGYTF	TGCGCCAGCAGCCAAGATCAGCCGGGGAGATATGGCTACACCTTC
TRBD2	TRBJ2-5	TRBV4-3	-	CASSQERVAGGLQETQYF	TGCGCCAGCAGCCAAGAAAGAGTAGCGGGGGGCCTCCAAGAGACCCAGTACTTC
-	TRBJ2-7	TRBV2	-	CASSGRRSSYEQYF	TGTGCCAGCAGTGGCAGGCGGTCCTCCTACGAGCAGTACTTC
TRBD2	TRBJ2-1	TRBV7-8	-	CASSPTVAGTFYEQFF	TGTGCCAGCAGCCCGACAGTAGCGGGTACATTCTATGAGCAGTTCTTC
-	TRBJ2-3	TRBV28	once	CASSFPGDTQYF	TGTGCCAGCAGTTTTCCCGGGGATACGCAGTATTTT
-	TRBJ2-1	TRBV24-1	-	CATSDFITGNEQFF	TGTGCCACCAGTGACTTCATAACAGGGAATGAGCAGTTCTTC
TRBD2	TRBJ2-5	TRBV20-1	once	CSAREGGMKTQYF	TGCAGTGCTAGAGAGGGAGGGATGAAGACCCAGTACTTC
TRBD2	TRBJ2-1	TRBV20-1	once	CSVPASGRNYNEQFF	TGCAGTGTTCCAGCTAGCGGGAGGAACTACAATGAGCAGTTCTTC
-	TRBJ2-6	TRBV24-1	few	CATSDLRQGAGANVLTF	TGTGCCACCAGTGATTTGCGCCAGGGAGCTGGGGCCAACGTCCTGACTTTC
-	TRBJ2-3	TRBV7-2	-	CASSLGPTQYF	TGTGCCAGCAGCTTAGGGCCGACGCAGTATTTT
-	TRBJ2-5	TRBV29-1	-	CSVGARQETQYF	TGCAGCGTTGGGGCCCGGCAAGAGACCCAGTACTTC
-	TRBJ2-2	TRBV5-1	-	CASSLETAYGGELFF	TGCGCCAGCAGCTTGGAAACGGCTTACGGCGGGGAGCTGTTTTTT
-	TRBJ1-4	TRBV19	-	CASSIVRTTPEKLFF	TGTGCCAGTAGTATAGTAAGGACGACGCCAGAAAAACTGTTTTTT
-	TRBJ1-3	TRBV15	-	CATSETANSGNTIYF	TGTGCCACCAGCGAGACAGCTAACTCTGGAAACACCATATATTTT
TRBD2	TRBJ2-1	TRBV5-4	-	CASSSRGSSYNEQFF	TGTGCCAGCAGCTCCCGCGGGAGCTCCTACAATGAGCAGTTCTTC
-	TRBJ2-3	TRBV11-2	-	CASSLQTNPDTQYF	TGTGCCAGCAGCTTACAGACGAACCCAGATACGCAGTATTTT
-	TRBJ2-7	TRBV13	-	CASRRVNSYEQYF	TGTGCCAGCAGAAGGGTCAACTCCTACGAGCAGTACTTC
TRBD1	TRBJ2-1	TRBV19	-	CASSHDRVESNEQFF	TGTGCCAGTAGTCATGACAGGGTGGAATCCAATGAGCAGTTCTTC
TRBD1	TRBJ1-5	TRBV20-1	-	CSAPTGLSNQPQHF	TGCAGTGCCCCGACAGGGCTTAGCAATCAGCCCCAGCATTTT
-	TRBJ2-4	TRBV30	-	CAWMGSAKNIQYF	TGTGCCTGGATGGGTTCGGCCAAAAACATTCAGTACTTC
TRBD2	TRBJ2-3	TRBV20-1	-	CSASARLAGSTDTQYF	TGCAGTGCTAGCGCCCGACTAGCGGGGTCCACAGATACGCAGTATTTT
TRBD2	TRBJ2-7	TRBV13	-	CASSASPKVPGLAGVNEQYF	TGTGCCAGCAGCGCGAGCCCAAAGGTCCCGGGACTAGCGGGAGTTAACGAGCAGTACTTC
TRBD2	TRBJ2-5	TRBV2	-	CASRRGGLAGGHQETQYF	TGTGCCAGCAGACGAGGAGGACTAGCGGGGGGCCACCAAGAGACCCAGTACTTC
-	TRBJ2-7	TRBV12-3/TRBV12-4	-	CASSSRDVEQYF	TGTGCCAGCAGTTCCAGGGACGTCGAGCAGTACTTC
-	TRBJ2-3	TRBV7-8	-	CASSLAGAITDTQYF	TGTGCCAGCAGCTTAGCAGGGGCAATCACAGATACGCAGTATTTT
-	TRBJ1-2	TRBV24-1	-	CATSVGTDTNYGYTF	TGTGCCACCAGTGTTGGGACGGATACTAACTATGGCTACACCTTC
-	TRBJ1-5	TRBV30	-	CAWSPSNQPQHF	TGTGCCTGGAGTCCCAGTAATCAGCCCCAGCATTTT
-	TRBJ1-2	TRBV5-6	-	CASSEGLGATNYGYTF	TGTGCCAGCAGCGAGGGTTTGGGGGCCACTAACTATGGCTACACCTTC
-	TRBJ1-5	TRBV6-1	once	CASSEADPILQPQHF	TGTGCCAGCAGTGAAGCTGACCCGATCTTGCAGCCCCAGCATTTT
-	TRBJ2-5	TRBV5-1	-	CASSARGATQYF	TGCGCCAGCAGCGCTAGAGGGGCGACCCAGTACTTC
-	TRBJ2-7	TRBV5-1	-	CASSTGQTYEQYF	TGCGCCAGCAGCACAGGACAGACCTACGAGCAGTACTTC
-	TRBJ1-1	TRBV11-2	-	CASSQSDKGTTNTEAFF	TGTGCCAGCAGCCAATCGGACAAAGGGACAACGAACACTGAAGCTTTCTTT
TRBD1	TRBJ1-1	TRBV19	-	CASSDRGMNTEAFF	TGTGCCAGTAGTGACAGGGGAATGAACACTGAAGCTTTCTTT
-	TRBJ1-2	TRBV27	-	CASSPRTPGGYTF	TGTGCCAGCAGTCCTCGGACACCCGGTGGCTACACCTTC
-	TRBJ1-2	TRBV7-6	-	CASSLAPHLSGYTF	TGTGCCAGCAGCTTGGCTCCGCATTTGTCTGGCTACACCTTC
-	TRBJ2-7	TRBV30	-	CAWSARDSRKDEQYF	TGTGCCTGGAGTGCCCGGGATTCTCGTAAGGACGAGCAGTACTTC
TRBD1	TRBJ1-2	TRBV3-1	-	CASSLGQGINYGYTF	TGTGCCAGCAGCCTTGGACAGGGGATTAACTATGGCTACACCTTC
TRBD1	TRBJ1-1	TRBV29-1	-	CSVGTGNTEAFF	TGCAGCGTGGGGACAGGGAACACTGAAGCTTTCTTT
TRBD2	TRBJ2-3	TRBV5-1	-	CASSPDLAASTDTQYF	TGCGCCAGCAGTCCAGATCTAGCGGCTTCCACAGATACGCAGTATTTT
TRBD1	TRBJ2-5	TRBV15	-	CATSRGQGGETQYF	TGTGCCACCAGCAGAGGACAGGGCGGGGAGACCCAGTACTTC
TRBD1	TRBJ2-7	TRBV9	once	CASGRGQGPYEQYF	TGTGCCAGCGGTCGGGGACAGGGTCCCTACGAGCAGTACTTC
-	TRBJ2-3	TRBV20-1	-	CSASRGAGTQYF	TGCAGTGCTAGCCGGGGGGCGGGTACGCAGTATTTT
TRBD1	TRBJ1-2	TRBV15	-	CATTRTGGTYGYTF	TGTGCCACCACCCGGACAGGGGGGACCTATGGCTACACCTTC
-	TRBJ2-7	TRBV20-1	-	CSAPGGIRIYEQYF	TGCAGTGCCCCCGGCGGGATACGGATCTACGAGCAGTACTTC
-	TRBJ2-3	TRBV27	-	CASRLDRGPDTQYF	TGTGCCAGCAGACTCGACCGGGGCCCAGATACGCAGTATTTT
-	TRBJ2-7	TRBV20-1	-	CSASFPGSPYEQYF	TGCAGTGCTAGCTTCCCGGGAAGCCCCTACGAGCAGTACTTC
TRBD2	TRBJ2-1	TRBV11-1	-	CASSLRSLAGGSYNEQFF	TGTGCCAGCAGCTTACGGTCCCTAGCGGGAGGGTCCTACAATGAGCAGTTCTTC
-	TRBJ1-2	TRBV12-3/TRBV12-4	-	CASSFRAARGDGYTF	TGTGCCAGCAGTTTTAGGGCGGCCAGAGGGGATGGCTACACCTTC
TRBD1	TRBJ2-5	TRBV20-1	-	CSARAPTGGQTQYF	TGCAGTGCTAGAGCCCCGACAGGGGGACAGACCCAGTACTTC
TRBD1	TRBJ1-1	TRBV18	-	CASSPIEWDRVPQMNTEAFF	TGTGCCAGCTCACCAATTGAGTGGGACAGGGTTCCCCAAATGAACACTGAAGCTTTCTTT